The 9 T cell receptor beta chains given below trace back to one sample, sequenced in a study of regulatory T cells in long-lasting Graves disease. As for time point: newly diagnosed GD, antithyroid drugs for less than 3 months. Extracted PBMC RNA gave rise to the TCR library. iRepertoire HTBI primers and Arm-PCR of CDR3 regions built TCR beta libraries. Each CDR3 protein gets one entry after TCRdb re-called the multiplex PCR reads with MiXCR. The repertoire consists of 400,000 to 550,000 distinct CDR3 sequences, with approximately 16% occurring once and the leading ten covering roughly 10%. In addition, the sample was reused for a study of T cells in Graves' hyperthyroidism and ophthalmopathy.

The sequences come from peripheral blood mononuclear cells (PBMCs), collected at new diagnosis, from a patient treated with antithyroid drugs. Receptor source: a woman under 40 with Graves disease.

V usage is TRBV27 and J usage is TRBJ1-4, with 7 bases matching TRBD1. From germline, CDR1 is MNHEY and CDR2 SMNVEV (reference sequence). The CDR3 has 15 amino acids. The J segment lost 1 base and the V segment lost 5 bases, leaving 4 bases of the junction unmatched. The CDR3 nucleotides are TGTGCCAGCAGTCCCGACAGGGTAACTAATGAAAAACTGTTTTTT. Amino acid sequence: CASSPDRVTNEKLFF. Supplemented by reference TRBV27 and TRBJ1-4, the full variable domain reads EAQVTQNPRYLITVTGKKLTVTCSQNMNHEYMSWYRQDPGLGLRQIYYSMNVEVTDKGDVPEGYKVSRKEKRNFPLILESPSPNQTSLYFCASSPDRVTNEKLFFGSGTQLSVL.

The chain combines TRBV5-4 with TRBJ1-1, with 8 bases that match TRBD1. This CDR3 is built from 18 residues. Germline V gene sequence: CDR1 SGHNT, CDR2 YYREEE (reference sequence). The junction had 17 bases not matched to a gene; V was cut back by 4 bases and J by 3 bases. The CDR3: CASSGGDRSHEKDTEAFF. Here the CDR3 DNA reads TGTGCCAGCAGCGGGGGGGACAGGAGCCATGAGAAGGACACTGAAGCTTTCTTT.

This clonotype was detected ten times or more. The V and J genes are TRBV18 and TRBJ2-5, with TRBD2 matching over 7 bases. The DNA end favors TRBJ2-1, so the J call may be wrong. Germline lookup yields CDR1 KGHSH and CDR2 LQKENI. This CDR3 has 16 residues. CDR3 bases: TGTGCCAGCTCACAACCCTCAAGCGGGGAATTGGATAAGCAGTTCTTC. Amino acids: CASSQPSSGELDKQFF.

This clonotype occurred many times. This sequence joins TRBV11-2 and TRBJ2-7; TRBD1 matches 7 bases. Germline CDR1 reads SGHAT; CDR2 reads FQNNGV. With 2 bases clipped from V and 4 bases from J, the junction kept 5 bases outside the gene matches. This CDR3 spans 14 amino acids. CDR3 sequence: CASSLWDSTYEQYF. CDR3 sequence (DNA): TGTGCCAGCAGCTTATGGGACAGTACTTACGAGCAGTACTTC.

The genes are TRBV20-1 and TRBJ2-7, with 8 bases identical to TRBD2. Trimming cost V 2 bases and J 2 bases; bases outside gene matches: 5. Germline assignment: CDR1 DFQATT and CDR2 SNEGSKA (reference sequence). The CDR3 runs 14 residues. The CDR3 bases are TGCAGTGCTAGATTCGGGGGGGAGACCTACGAGCAGTACTTC. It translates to CSARFGGETYEQYF.

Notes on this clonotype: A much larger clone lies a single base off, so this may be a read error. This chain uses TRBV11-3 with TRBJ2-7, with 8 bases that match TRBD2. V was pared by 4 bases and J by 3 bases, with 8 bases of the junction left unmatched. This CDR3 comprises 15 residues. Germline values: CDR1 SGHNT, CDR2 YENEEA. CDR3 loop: CASSYPAGENYEQYF. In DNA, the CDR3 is TGTGCCAGCAGCTACCCAGCGGGAGAGAACTACGAGCAGTACTTC.

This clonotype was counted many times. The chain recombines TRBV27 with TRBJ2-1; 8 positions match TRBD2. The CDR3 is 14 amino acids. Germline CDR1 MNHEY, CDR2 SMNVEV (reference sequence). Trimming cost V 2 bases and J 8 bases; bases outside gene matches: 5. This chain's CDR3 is CASSLGLASDEQFF. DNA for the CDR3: TGTGCCAGCAGTTTAGGACTAGCTAGCGATGAGCAGTTCTTC.

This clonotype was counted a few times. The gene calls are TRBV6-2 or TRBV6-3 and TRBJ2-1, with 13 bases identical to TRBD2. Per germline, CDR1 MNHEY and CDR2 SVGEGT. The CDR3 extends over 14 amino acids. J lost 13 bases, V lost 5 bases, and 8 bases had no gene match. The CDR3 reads CASSRTGTSGTQFF. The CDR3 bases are TGTGCCAGCAGTCGGACCGGGACTAGCGGGACTCAGTTCTTC.

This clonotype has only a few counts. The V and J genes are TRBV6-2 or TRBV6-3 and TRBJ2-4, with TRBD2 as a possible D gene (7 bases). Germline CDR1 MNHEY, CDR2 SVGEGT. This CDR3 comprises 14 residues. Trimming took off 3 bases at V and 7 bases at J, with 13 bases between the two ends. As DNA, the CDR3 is TGTGCCAGCAGTTATGAGGAGGGGGGGAACATTCAGTACTTC. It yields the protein CASSYEEGGNIQYF.